The source of this T cell receptor (beta chain) is a study of T cells expressing NK-cell markers. Study-wide background: The authors derived TCR beta repertoires from sorted CD3+CD56+NKG2C+, CD3+CD56+NKG2C- and CD3+CD56-NKG2C+ T cells. Seven donors tested HCMV-seropositive and one tested seronegative among the eight sequenced.

The CDR3 contains 12 residues. Findings of the study overall: It remained uncertain whether the expanded NKG2C+ T cell clones were specific for HCMV antigens. The same clonotypes also predominated in the CD3+CD56-NKG2C+ fraction of several donors.

No DNA is given; TCRdb re-called the 5' RACE reads and lists each CDR3 protein once. The sample totals 550,000 or so distinct CDR3 sequences; its top ten clones hold about 3.6%. As regards this clonotype: Its specificity is unknown.

The sequence derives from a man younger than 35 in good health. The sequenced material came from blood T cells: a sorted CD56 or NKG2C T cell subset, CD4+ or CD8+ T cells, or bulk PBMC T cells (not recorded which). V and J are TRBV12-3 or TRBV12-4 and TRBJ2-7. The CDR3 loop reads CASTRTTEEQYF.